This T cell receptor beta chain comes out of a study of Graves' ophthalmopathy and Graves' hyperthyroidism. Study summary: Peripheral blood was gathered at first diagnosis, ahead of any treatment whatsoever.

Amplification targeted the TCR beta CDR3 regions, with RNA transcripts as the source material. After a first-round RT-PCR with HTBI primers, a second-round multiplex PCR was run. Via MiXCR, TCRdb re-called the multiplex PCR reads, giving one row per CDR3 protein. Here the sample spans fewer than 400,000 distinct CDR3 sequences, around 16% being singletons. As concerns this clonotype: Antigen: not known.

General study findings and limits: Researchers report that a 13-signature model separated ophthalmopathy from stable hyperthyroidism, posting 87.88% sensitivity and about 82% specificity. In blood, most expanded thyroid clonotypes above 0.001 frequency were also detected. It was with about 71% sensitivity and roughly 75% specificity that the model predicted ophthalmopathy progression.

This CDR3 is built from 16 residues. Germline CDR1 reads MDHEN; CDR2 reads SYDVKM. Unmatched junction bases numbered 10, after V lost 5 bases and J lost 3 bases. Sequenced material: peripheral blood. The chain has TRBV28 and TRBJ2-7; TRBD1 matches 10 bases. The receptor's source is a woman aged 18-35 years with Graves' ophthalmopathy. The CDR3 protein is CASSDVTGTGDYEQYF. CDR3 nucleotide sequence: TGTGCCAGCAGTGACGTTACCGGGACAGGGGACTACGAGCAGTACTTC.